This T cell receptor beta chain was recorded in a study of T cell responses to AZD1222 COVID-19 vaccine. Points from the study as a whole: Dominant at 160-218 and 743-854, vaccine-associated CD4 TCRs also spanned spike. AZD1222 recipients seropositive at baseline numbered only six or seven. Females made up more of the donors, who were largely white British, and clonal diversity may have come out too low.

Details on this clone: Its specificity is unknown.

Here immunoSEQ multiplex PCR was the method, and the copy in TCRdb shows in-frame clones only, minus some. The sample has 70,000 to 100,000 clones; 80% to 90% are singletons. The CDR3 totals 15 residues. The V end lost 4 bases, the J end lost 0 bases, and 10 bases lay between the germline ends. Germline loops: CDR1 MGHRA, CDR2 YSYEKL. The sample was peripheral blood, taken 28 days after the second AZD1222 dose. The V gene is TRBV4-1, the J gene TRBJ2-1; unclear D gene. The receptor's source is an adult who received the AZD1222 COVID-19 vaccine. The chain's CDR3 is CASSPDQSSYNEQFF. DNA for the CDR3: TGCGCCAGCAGCCCCGATCAGAGCTCCTACAATGAGCAGTTCTTC.